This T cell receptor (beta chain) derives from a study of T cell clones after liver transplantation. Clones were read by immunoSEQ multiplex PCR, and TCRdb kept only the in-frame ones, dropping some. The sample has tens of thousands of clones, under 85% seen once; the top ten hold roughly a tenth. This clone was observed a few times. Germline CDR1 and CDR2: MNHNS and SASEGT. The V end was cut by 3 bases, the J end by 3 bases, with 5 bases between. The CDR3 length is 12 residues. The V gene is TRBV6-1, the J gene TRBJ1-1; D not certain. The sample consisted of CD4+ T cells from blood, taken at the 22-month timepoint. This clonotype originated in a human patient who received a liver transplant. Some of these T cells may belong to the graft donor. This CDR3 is CASSDPDTEAFF. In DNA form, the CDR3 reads TGTGCCAGCAGTGATCCGGACACTGAAGCTTTCTTT.